This note documents a single T cell receptor (beta chain) sequence. What it binds is not known. Using immunoSEQ multiplex PCR, the repertoire was profiled, and TCRdb retains in-frame clones only, with some absent. The repertoire has around 650,000 clones, about 96% of them found once; the top ten carry approximately 0.1%. Positive CCR7 selection of CD45RO-negative cells yielded the naive CD8 cells, and terminally differentiated effector memory CD45RA+ cells were excluded. Germline V gene sequence: CDR1 SGHTS, CDR2 YDEGEE. Between the trimmed V and J ends, which lost 3 bases and 4 bases, there was a span of 19 bases. The CDR3 consists of 16 residues. The source of the sample is a study of shared clonotypes between healthy human individuals. Study conclusions and caveats: Rarefaction gave evidence that sorted-subset sequencing remained incomplete despite large depth. Memory subsets generally showed smaller estimated richness than naive subsets did.

The rearrangement links TRBV5-8 to TRBJ1-1, with TRBD1 as a possible D gene (5 bases). This TCR was recovered from a woman between 25 and 40 years old in good health. Source material: naive CD8+ T cells sorted from blood. The CDR3 DNA follows: TGTGCCAGCAGCTCCCTGGGGGGGGAGTGGATCACTGAAGCTTTCTTT. Translation gives CASSSLGGEWITEAFF.